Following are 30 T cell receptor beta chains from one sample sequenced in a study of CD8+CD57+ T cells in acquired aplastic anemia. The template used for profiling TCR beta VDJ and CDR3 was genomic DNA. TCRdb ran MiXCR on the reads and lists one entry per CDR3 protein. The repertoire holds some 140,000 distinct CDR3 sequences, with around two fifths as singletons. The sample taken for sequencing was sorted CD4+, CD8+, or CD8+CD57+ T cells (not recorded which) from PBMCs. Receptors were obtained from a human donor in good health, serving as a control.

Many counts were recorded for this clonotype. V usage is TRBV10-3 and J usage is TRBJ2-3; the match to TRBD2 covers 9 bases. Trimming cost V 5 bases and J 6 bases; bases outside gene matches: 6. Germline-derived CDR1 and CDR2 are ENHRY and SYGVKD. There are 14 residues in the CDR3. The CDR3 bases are TGTGCCATCAGTATAGCGGGGGCGGAGGATACGCAGTATTTT. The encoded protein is CAISIAGAEDTQYF.

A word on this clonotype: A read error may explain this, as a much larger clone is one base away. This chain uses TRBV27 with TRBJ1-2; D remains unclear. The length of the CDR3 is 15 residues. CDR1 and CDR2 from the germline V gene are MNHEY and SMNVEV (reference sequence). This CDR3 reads CASSFLGRGNYGYAF. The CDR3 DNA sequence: TGTGCCAGCAGTTTCCTCGGACGCGGCAACTATGGCTACGCCTTC.

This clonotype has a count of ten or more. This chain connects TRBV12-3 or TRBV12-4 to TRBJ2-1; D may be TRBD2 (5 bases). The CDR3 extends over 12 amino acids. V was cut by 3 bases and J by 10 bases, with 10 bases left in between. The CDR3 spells CASSFGRVEQFF. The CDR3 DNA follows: TGTGCCAGCAGTTTCGGGCGGGTCGAGCAGTTCTTC.

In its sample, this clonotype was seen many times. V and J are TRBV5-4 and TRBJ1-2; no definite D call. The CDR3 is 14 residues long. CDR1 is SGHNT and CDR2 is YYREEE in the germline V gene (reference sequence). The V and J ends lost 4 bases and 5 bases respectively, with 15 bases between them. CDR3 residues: CASSLGAGPYGYTF. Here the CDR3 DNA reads TGTGCCAGCAGCCTTGGTGCCGGACCATATGGCTACACCTTC.

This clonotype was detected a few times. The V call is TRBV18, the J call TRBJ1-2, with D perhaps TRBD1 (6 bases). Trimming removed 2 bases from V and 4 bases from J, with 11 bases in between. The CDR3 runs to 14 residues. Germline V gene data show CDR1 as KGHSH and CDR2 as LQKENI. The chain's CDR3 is CASSPYREGYGYTF. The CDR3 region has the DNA TGTGCCAGCTCACCATACAGGGAGGGCTATGGCTACACCTTC.

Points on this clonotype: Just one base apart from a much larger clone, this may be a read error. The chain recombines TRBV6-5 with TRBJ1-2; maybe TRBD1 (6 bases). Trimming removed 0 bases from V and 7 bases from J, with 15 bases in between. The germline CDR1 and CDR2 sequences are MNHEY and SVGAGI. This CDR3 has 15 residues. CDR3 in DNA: TGTGCCAGCAGTTACTCGATGTGGGGGGGGGCTGGCTACACCTTC. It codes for CASSYSMWGGAGYTF.

Here the CDR3 reads CASREAARGPSPLHF. In nucleotides, the CDR3 is TGTGCCAGCAGGGAGGCGGCCAGGGGGCCTTCACCCCTCCACTTT. This chain links TRBV10-3 with TRBJ1-6, with 8 bases identical to TRBD1. There are 15 residues in the CDR3. V was pared by 10 bases and J by 9 bases, with 14 bases of the junction left unmatched. In germline, CDR1 is ENHRY, CDR2 SYGVKD.

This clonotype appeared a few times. CDR3 DNA: TGTGCCAGCAGCCAAGTTGCGCTAAAGGTGGGCACTGAAGCTTTCTTT. The encoded protein is CASSQVALKVGTEAFF. The chain is built from TRBV3-1 and TRBJ1-1; D unresolved. V lost 1 base, J lost 4 bases, and 16 bases lay in between. Per the germline V gene, CDR1 is LGHDT and CDR2 is YNNKEL (reference sequence). The CDR3 is made up of 16 amino acids.

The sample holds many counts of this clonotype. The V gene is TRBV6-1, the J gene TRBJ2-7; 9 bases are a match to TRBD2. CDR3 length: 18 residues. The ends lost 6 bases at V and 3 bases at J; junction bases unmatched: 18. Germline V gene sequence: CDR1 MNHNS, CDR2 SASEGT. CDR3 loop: CASSLRRREGPRNYEQYF. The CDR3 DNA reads TGTGCCAGCAGCCTCCGCAGGCGGGAGGGACCTAGAAACTACGAGCAGTACTTC.

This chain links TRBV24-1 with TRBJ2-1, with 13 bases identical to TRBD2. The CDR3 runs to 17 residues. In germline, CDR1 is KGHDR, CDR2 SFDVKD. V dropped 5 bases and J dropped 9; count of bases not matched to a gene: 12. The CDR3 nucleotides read TGTGCCACCAGTGGTAGGGGACTAGCGGGAAGTGGCACTGAGCAGTTCTTC. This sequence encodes CATSGRGLAGSGTEQFF.

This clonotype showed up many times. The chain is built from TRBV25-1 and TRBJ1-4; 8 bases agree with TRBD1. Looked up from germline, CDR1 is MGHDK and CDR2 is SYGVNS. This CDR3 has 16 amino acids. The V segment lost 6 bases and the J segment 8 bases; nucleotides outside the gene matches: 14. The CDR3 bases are TGTGCCAGCAGCGACAGGGGAAGCCCGGGGAACGAAAAACTGTTTTTT. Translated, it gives CASSDRGSPGNEKLFF.

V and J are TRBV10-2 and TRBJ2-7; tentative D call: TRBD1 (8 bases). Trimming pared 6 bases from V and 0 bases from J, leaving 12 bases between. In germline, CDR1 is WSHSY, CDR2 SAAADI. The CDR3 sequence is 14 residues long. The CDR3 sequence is CASRNRGGSYEQYF. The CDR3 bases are TGCGCCAGCAGGAACAGGGGGGGCTCCTACGAGCAGTACTTC.

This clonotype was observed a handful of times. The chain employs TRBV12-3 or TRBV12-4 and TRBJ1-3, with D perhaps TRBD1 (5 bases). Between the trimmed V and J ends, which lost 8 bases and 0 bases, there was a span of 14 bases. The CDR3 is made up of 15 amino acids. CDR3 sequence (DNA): TGTGCCAGCGGCCAGGGTCTAAGCTCTGGAAACACCATATATTTT. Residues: CASGQGLSSGNTIYF.

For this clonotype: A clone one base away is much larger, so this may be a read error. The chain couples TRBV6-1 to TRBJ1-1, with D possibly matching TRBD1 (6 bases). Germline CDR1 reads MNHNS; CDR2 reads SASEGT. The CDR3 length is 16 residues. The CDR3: CASRERAGVSNTEAFF. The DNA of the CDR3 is TGTGCCAGCCGTGAGAGGGCAGGGGTCTCGAACACTGAAGCTTTCTTT.

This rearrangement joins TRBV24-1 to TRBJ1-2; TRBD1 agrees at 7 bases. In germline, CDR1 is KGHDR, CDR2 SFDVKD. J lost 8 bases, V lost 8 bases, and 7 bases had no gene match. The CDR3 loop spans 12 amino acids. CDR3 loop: CATMAGGYGYTF. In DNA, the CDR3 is TGTGCCACCATGGCAGGGGGGTACGGCTACACCTTC.

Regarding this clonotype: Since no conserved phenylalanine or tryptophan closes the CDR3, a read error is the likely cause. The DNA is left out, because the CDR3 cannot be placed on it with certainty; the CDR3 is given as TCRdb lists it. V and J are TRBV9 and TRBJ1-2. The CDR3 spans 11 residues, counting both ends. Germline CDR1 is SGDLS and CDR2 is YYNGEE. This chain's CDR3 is CASSQDGGYTC.

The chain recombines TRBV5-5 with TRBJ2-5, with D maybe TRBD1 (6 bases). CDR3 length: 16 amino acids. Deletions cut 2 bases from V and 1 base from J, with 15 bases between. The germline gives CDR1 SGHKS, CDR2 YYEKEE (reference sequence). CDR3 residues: CASSLGTRGLQETQYF. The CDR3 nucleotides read TGTGCCAGCAGCTTAGGTACCAGGGGCCTCCAAGAGACCCAGTACTTC.

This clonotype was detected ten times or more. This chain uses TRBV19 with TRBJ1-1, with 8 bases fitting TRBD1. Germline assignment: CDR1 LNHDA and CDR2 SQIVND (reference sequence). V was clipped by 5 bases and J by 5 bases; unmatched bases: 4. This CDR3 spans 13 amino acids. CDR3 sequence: CASSLRTGTEAFF. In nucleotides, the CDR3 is TGTGCCAGTAGTTTAAGGACAGGGACTGAAGCTTTCTTT.

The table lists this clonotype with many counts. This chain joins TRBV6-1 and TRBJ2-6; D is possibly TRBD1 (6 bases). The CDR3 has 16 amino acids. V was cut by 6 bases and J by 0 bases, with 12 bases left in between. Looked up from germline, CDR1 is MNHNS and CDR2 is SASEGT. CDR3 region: CASRVTGHSGANVLTF. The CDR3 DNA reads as TGTGCCAGCAGGGTAACAGGGCACTCTGGGGCCAACGTCCTGACTTTC.

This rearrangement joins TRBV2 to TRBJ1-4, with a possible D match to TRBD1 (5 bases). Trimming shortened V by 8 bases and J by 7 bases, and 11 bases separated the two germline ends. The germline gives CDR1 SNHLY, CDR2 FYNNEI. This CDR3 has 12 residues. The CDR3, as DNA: TGTGCCAGCGGGTCGAGGGGTGAAAAACTGTTTTTT. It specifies CASGSRGEKLFF. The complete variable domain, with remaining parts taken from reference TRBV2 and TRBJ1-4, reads EPEVTQTPSHQVTQMGQEVILRCVPISNHLYFYWYRQILGQKVEFLVSFYNNEISEKSEIFDDQFSVERPDGSNFTLKIRSTKLEDSAMYFCASGSRGEKLFFGSGTQLSVL.

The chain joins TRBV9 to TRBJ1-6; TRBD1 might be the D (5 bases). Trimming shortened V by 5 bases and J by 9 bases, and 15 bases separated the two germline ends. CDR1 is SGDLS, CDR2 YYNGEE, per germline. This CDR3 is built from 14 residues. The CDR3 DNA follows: TGTGCCAGCAGTGAGGGGTTAAAAGGTTCACCCCTCCACTTT. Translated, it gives CASSEGLKGSPLHF.

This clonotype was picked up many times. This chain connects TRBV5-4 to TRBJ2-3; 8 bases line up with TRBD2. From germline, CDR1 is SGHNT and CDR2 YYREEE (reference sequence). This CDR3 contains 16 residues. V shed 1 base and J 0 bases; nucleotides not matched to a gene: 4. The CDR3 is CASSLRLASSTDTQYF. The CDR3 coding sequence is TGTGCCAGCAGCTTGCGACTAGCGTCTAGCACAGATACGCAGTATTTT. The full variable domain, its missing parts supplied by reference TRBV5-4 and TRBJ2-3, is ETGVTQSPTHLIKTRGQQVTLRCSSQSGHNTVSWYQQALGQGPQFIFQYYREEENGRGNFPPRFSGLQFPNYSSELNVNALELDDSALYLCASSLRLASSTDTQYFGPGTRLTVL.

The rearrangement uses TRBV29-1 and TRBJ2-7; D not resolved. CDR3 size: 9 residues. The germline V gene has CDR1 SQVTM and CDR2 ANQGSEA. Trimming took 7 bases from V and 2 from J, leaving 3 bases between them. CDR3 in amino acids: CSGPYEQYF. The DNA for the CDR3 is TGCAGCGGGCCCTACGAGCAGTACTTC.

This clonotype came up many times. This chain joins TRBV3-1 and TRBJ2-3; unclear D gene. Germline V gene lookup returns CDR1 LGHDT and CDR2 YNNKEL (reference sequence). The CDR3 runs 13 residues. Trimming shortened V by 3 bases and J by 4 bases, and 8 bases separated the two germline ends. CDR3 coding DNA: TGTGCCAGCAGCCACTACTTTGCAGATACGCAGTATTTT. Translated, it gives CASSHYFADTQYF.

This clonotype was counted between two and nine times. CDR3 amino acids: CSARDGGDSGNTIYF. The CDR3 DNA follows: TGCAGTGCACGAGATGGAGGGGACTCTGGAAACACCATATATTTT. The chain uses TRBV20-1 and TRBJ1-3; D might be TRBD1 (5 bases). Germline-derived CDR1 and CDR2 are DFQATT and SNEGSKA (reference sequence). The CDR3 consists of 15 residues. V was cut by 6 bases and J by 0 bases, with 15 bases left in between.

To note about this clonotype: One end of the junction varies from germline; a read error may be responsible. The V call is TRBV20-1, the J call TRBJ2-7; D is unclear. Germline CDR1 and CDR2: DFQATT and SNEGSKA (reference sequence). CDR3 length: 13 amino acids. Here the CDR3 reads CNARVGPSYEQYF. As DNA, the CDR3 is TGCAATGCTAGAGTTGGACCATCCTACGAGCAGTACTTC.

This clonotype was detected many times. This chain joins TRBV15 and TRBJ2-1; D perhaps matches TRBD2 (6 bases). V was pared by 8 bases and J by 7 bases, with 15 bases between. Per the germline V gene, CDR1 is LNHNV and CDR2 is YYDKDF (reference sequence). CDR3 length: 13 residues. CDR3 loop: CATSEGPGNEQFF. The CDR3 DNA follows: TGTGCCACCTCGGAGGGTCCGGGGAATGAGCAGTTCTTC.

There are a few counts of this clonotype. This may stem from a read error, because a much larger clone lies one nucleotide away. This CDR3 is CASSPAGIAYEQYF. The CDR3 bases are TGTGCCAGCAGTCCAGCGGGGATCGCCTACGAGCAGTACTTC. The chain uses TRBV6-1 and TRBJ2-7, with 7 positions matching TRBD2. V was pared by 5 bases and J by 2 bases, with 6 bases of the junction left unmatched. CDR1 and CDR2 (germline): MNHNS, SASEGT. The CDR3 loop spans 14 amino acids.

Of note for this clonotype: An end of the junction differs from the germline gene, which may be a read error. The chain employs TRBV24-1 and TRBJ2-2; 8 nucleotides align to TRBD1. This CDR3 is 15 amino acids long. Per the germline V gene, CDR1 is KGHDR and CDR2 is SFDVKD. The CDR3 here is CASSSDRVGTGELFF. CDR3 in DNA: TGTGCCAGCAGTTCGGACAGGGTCGGCACCGGGGAGCTGTTTTTT.

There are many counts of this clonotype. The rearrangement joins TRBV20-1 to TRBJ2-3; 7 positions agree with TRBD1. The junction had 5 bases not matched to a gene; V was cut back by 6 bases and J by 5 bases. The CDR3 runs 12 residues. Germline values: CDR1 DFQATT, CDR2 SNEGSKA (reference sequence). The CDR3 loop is CSATSGGDTQYF. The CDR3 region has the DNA TGCAGTGCCACCTCAGGGGGAGATACGCAGTATTTT.